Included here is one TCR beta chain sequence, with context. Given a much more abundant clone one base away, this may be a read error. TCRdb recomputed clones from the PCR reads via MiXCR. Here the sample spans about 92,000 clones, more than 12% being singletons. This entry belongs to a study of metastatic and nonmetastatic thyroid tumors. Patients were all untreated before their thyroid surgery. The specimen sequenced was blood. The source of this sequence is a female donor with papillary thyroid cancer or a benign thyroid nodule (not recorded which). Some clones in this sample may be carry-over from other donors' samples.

The CDR3 is CASILAPTRGEETQYF. CDR3 DNA: TGTGCCAGCATCTTAGCCCCGACAAGGGGAGAAGAGACCCAGTACTTC. The chain has TRBV11-2 and TRBJ2-5; D possibly uses TRBD1 or TRBD2 (5 bases each). Germline-derived CDR1 and CDR2 are SGHAT and FQNNGV. The CDR3 has 16 residues.